Listed below are T cell receptor beta chains from one sample, sequenced in a study of monozygotic twins with cystic fibrosis. Libraries were prepared by immunoSEQ multiplex PCR; TCRdb keeps only in-frame clonotypes and omits some of them. The sample carries approximately 24,000 clones, around nine tenths recorded once. Material: blood. The receptors stem from a woman between 25 and 40 years old with cystic fibrosis. CDR3s include the opening cysteine and the closing phenylalanine or tryptophan. The order of the fields is clone size, V gene, J gene, D gene, CDR3 protein, CDR3 DNA. A D gene is named only where the DNA matches it firmly. Some rows have no size entry. The others give once, few or many, or a class for an expanded clone.

>.|TRBV5-1|TRBJ2-1|TRBD1
CASSLQTGGIVNEQFF
TGCGCCAGCAGCTTACAGACAGGGGGCATAGTCAATGAGCAGTTCTTC
>once|TRBV2|TRBJ2-5|TRBD2
CASSRLAGDQETQYF
TGTGCCAGCTCAAGACTAGCGGGAGATCAAGAGACCCAGTACTTC
>.|TRBV18|TRBJ2-2|TRBD1
CASSPRQGRTGELFF
TGTGCCAGCTCACCGCGACAGGGGAGGACCGGGGAGCTGTTTTTT
>.|TRBV19|TRBJ1-1|.
CASTKVQKEAFF
TGTGCCAGTACCAAAGTCCAGAAAGAAGCTTTCTTT
>.|TRBV6-1|TRBJ1-2|.
CASQIGELGGVGYTF
TGTGCCAGCCAGATAGGGGAGCTTGGCGGGGTTGGCTACACCTTC
>.|TRBV4-1|TRBJ2-7|TRBD2
CASSQPGLAGYEQYF
TGCGCCAGCAGCCAACCGGGACTAGCGGGGTACGAGCAGTACTTC
>.|TRBV29-1|TRBJ2-1|.
CSGAKTIEQFF
TGCAGCGGTGCGAAGACTATTGAGCAGTTCTTC
>.|TRBV9|TRBJ2-3|.
CASSVDPQQANTQYF
TGTGCCAGCAGCGTAGACCCTCAACAGGCAAATACGCAGTATTTT
>.|TRBV18|TRBJ1-1|TRBD1
CASSPTGGTEAFF
TGTGCCAGCTCACCGACAGGGGGGACTGAAGCTTTCTTT
>.|TRBV9|TRBJ2-1|TRBD2
CASSPGLARNEQFF
TGTGCCAGCAGCCCGGGACTAGCACGGAATGAGCAGTTCTTC
>.|TRBV2|TRBJ1-2|.
CASSVRLDYGYTF
TGTGCCAGCAGTGTAAGGCTGGACTATGGCTACACCTTC
>.|TRBV6-5|TRBJ1-2|.
CASSYRVGAQGYTF
TGTGCCAGCAGTTACCGCGTGGGGGCGCAAGGCTACACCTTC
>few|TRBV7-2|TRBJ2-7|.
CASSIGISWQGYEQYF
TGTGCCAGCAGCATCGGCATCTCGTGGCAGGGGTACGAGCAGTACTTC
>.|TRBV2|TRBJ2-5|.
CASRGSTGKGEETQYF
TGTGCCAGCAGAGGTAGCACAGGGAAGGGGGAAGAGACCCAGTACTTC
>.|TRBV23-1|TRBJ2-1|TRBD2
CASSQASGFPPSSYNEQFF
TGCGCCAGCAGTCAAGCTAGCGGGTTTCCCCCGAGCTCCTACAATGAGCAGTTCTTC
>.|TRBV7-9|TRBJ2-5|.
CASSRAGGGQETQYF
TGTGCCAGCAGCCGAGCCGGAGGGGGCCAAGAGACCCAGTACTTC
>.|TRBV6-1|TRBJ1-5|.
CASTLGNQPQHF
TGTGCCAGCACGCTGGGGAATCAGCCCCAGCATTTT
>.|TRBV9|TRBJ1-4|.
CASSVDIGYNEKLFF
TGTGCCAGCAGCGTAGATATAGGTTATAATGAAAAACTGTTTTTT